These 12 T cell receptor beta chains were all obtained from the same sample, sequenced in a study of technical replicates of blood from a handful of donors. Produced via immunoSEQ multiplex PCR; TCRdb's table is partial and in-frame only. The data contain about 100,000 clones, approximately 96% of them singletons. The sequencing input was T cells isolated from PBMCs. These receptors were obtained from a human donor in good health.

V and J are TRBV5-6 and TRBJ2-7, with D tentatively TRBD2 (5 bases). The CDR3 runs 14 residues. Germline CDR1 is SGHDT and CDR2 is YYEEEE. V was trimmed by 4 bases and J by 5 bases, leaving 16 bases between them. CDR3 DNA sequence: TGTGCCAGCAGCCTCCGGAGGCTAGACCACGAGCAGTACTTC. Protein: CASSLRRLDHEQYF.

CDR3 in amino acids: CATSKDLPPSQEAFF. DNA of the CDR3: TGTGCCACCAGCAAAGACCTTCCTCCTTCCCAGGAAGCTTTCTTT. The chain has TRBV15 and TRBJ1-1; D is undetermined. The V end lost 4 bases, the J end lost 8 bases, and 20 bases lay between the germline ends. The germline CDR1 and CDR2 sequences are LNHNV and YYDKDF (reference sequence). This CDR3 is 15 amino acids long.

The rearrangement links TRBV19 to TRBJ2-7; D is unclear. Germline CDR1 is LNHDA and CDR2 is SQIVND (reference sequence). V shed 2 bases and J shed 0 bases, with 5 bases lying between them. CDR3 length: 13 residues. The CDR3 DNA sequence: TGTGCCAGTAGTATACAGGCCTCCTACGAGCAGTACTTC. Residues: CASSIQASYEQYF. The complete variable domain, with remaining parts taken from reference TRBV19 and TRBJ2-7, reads DGGITQSPKYLFRKEGQNVTLSCEQNLNHDAMYWYRQDPGQGLRLIYYSQIVNDFQKGDIAEGYSVSREKKESFPLTVTSAQKNPTAFYLCASSIQASYEQYFGPGTRLTVT.

The CDR3 sequence is CASSLGGQLNYGYTF. The CDR3 bases are TGTGCCAGCAGCTTGGGAGGGCAGCTTAACTATGGCTACACCTTC. The chain links TRBV5-6 to TRBJ1-2; D not resolved. Between the trimmed V and J ends, which lost 0 bases and 1 base, there was a span of 10 bases. CDR3 size: 15 residues. The germline V gene encodes CDR1 SGHDT and CDR2 YYEEEE.

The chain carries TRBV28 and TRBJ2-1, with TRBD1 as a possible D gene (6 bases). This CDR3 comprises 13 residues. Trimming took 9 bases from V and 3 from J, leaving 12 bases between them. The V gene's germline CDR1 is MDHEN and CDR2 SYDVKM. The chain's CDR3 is CASGTLLYNEQFF. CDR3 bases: TGTGCCAGTGGGACACTTCTCTACAATGAGCAGTTCTTC.

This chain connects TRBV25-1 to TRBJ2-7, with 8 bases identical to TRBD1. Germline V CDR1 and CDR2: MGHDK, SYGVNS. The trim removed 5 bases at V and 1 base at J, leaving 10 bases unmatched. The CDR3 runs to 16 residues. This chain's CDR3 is CASSSRGQGASYEQYF. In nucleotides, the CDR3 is TGTGCCAGCAGTTCCCGGGGGCAGGGGGCTTCCTACGAGCAGTACTTC.

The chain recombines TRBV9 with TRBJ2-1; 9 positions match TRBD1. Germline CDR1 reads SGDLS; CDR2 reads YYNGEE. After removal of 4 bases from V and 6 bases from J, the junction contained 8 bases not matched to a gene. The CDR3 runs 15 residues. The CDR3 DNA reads TGTGCCAGCAGCCAGACCGGGACAGGGTTCAATGAGCAGTTCTTC. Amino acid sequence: CASSQTGTGFNEQFF.

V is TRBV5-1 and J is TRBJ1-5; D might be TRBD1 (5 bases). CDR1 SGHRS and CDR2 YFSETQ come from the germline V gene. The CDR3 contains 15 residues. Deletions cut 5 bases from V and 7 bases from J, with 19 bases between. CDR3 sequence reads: CASRYSDRIGQPQHF. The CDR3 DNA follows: TGCGCCAGCAGATATTCCGACAGAATAGGACAGCCCCAGCATTTT.

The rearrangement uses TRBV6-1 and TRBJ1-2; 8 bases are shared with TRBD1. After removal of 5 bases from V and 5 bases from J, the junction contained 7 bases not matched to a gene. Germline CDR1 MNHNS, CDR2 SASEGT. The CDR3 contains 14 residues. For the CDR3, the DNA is TGTGCCAGCAGTTCGACAGGGGCGTTTTATGGCTACACCTTC. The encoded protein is CASSSTGAFYGYTF.

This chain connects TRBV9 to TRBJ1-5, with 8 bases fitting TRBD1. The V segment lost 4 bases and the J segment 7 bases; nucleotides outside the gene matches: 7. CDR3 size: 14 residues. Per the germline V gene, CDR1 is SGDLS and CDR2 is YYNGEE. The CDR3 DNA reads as TGTGCCAGCAGCAGAACAGGGGGTAGCCAGCCCCAGCATTTT. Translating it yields CASSRTGGSQPQHF.

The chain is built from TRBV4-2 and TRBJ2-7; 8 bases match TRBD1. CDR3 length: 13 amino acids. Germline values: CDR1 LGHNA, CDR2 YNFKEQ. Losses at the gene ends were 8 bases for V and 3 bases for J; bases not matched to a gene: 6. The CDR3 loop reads CASEGTGSYEQYF. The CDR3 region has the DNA TGTGCCAGCGAGGGGACAGGAAGCTACGAGCAGTACTTC.

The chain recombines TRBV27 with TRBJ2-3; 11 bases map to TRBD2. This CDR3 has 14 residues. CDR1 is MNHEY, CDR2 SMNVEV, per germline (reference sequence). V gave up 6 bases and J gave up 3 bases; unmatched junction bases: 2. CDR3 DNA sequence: TGTGCCAGCAGACTAGCGGGAGTTACAGATACGCAGTATTTT. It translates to CASRLAGVTDTQYF.